Shown below are 26 T cell receptor beta chains from a single sample sequenced in a study of cytomegalovirus exposure and HLA in healthy donors. PCR employed 60 Vbeta and 13 Jbeta primers. The assay was immunoSEQ multiplex PCR, and TCRdb's table has in-frame clones only and misses some. Of about 160,000 clones listed, approximately 79% are singletons. The sample consisted of PBMCs. The receptors originated from a man aged 40-50 years in good health and CMV-seronegative.

V usage is TRBV6-5 and J usage is TRBJ1-2; 7 bases fit TRBD1. CDR1 is MNHEY, CDR2 SVGAGI, per germline. V trimming: 5 bases; J trimming: 6 bases; junction bases outside the gene matches: 9. The CDR3 totals 14 residues. The CDR3 DNA sequence: TGTGCCAGCAGTCTCGGACAGGCGGTCGATGGCTACACCTTC. Encoded protein: CASSLGQAVDGYTF.

The chain has TRBV7-8 and TRBJ2-3; 8 nucleotides match TRBD2. CDR1 is SGHVS and CDR2 is FQNEAQ in the germline V gene. The CDR3 runs to 15 residues. J lost 2 bases, V lost 7 bases, and 8 bases had no gene match. The CDR3: CASNLYGRATDTQYF. The CDR3 DNA reads TGTGCCAGCAACCTGTACGGGAGGGCCACAGATACGCAGTATTTT.

The rearrangement links TRBV2 to TRBJ2-5, with 13 bases that match TRBD2. CDR3 length: 18 residues. Trimming took 2 bases from V and 2 from J; bases not matched to a gene: 8. From germline, CDR1 is SNHLY and CDR2 FYNNEI. CDR3 residues: CASSEKRLAGGFQETQYF. CDR3 in DNA: TGTGCCAGCAGTGAAAAGAGACTAGCGGGGGGTTTTCAAGAGACCCAGTACTTC.

This chain links TRBV2 with TRBJ2-1, with TRBD2 matching over 12 bases. This CDR3 spans 13 amino acids. The germline gives CDR1 SNHLY, CDR2 FYNNEI. After removal of 6 bases from V and 12 bases from J, the junction contained 6 bases not matched to a gene. This CDR3 reads CASSRLAGAPQFF. The CDR3 DNA reads as TGTGCCAGCAGCCGACTAGCGGGGGCCCCGCAGTTCTTC.

This chain connects TRBV12-5 to TRBJ2-3, with D possibly TRBD2 on 6 matching bases. V gave up 2 bases and J gave up 8 bases, with 11 bases separating them. This CDR3 has 13 residues. From germline, CDR1 is LGHNT and CDR2 FRNRAP. CDR3 protein: CASGLLVGGTQYF. Written as DNA, the CDR3 is TGTGCTAGTGGTTTGTTGGTCGGGGGTACGCAGTATTTT.

The V gene is TRBV18, the J gene TRBJ2-7; D perhaps matches TRBD1 (6 bases). The CDR3 consists of 16 residues. V dropped 3 bases and J dropped 0 bases, with 15 bases sitting between them. Germline V lookup: CDR1 KGHSH, CDR2 LQKENI. CDR3: CASSPSGTHGSYEQYF. CDR3 in DNA: TGTGCCAGCTCACCGTCGGGGACACACGGCTCCTACGAGCAGTACTTC.

CDR3 loop: CAWSTGKGSYNSPLHF. CDR3 nucleotides: TGTGCCTGGAGTACGGGGAAGGGATCCTATAATTCACCCCTCCACTTT. V gene TRBV30 combines with J gene TRBJ1-6; D remains unclear. CDR3 length: 16 amino acids. Between the trimmed V and J ends, which lost 2 bases and 1 base, there was a span of 12 bases. Germline V gene data show CDR1 as GTSNPN and CDR2 as SVGIG (reference sequence). Complete variable domain (other parts from reference TRBV30 and TRBJ1-6): SQTIHQWPATLVQPVGSPLSLECTVEGTSNPNLYWYRQAAGRGLQLLFYSVGIGQISSEVPQNLSASRPQDRQFILSSKKLLLSDSGFYLCAWSTGKGSYNSPLHFGNGTRLTVT.

This rearrangement joins TRBV7-9 to TRBJ1-1; D is undetermined. V lost 4 bases and J lost 0, with 9 bases in between. The CDR3 loop spans 14 amino acids. The germline V gene has CDR1 SEHNR and CDR2 FQNEAQ (reference sequence). Written as DNA, the CDR3 is TGTGCCAGCAGCTCCCCCCTCGTGAACACTGAAGCTTTCTTT. Residues: CASSSPLVNTEAFF.

V is TRBV19 and J is TRBJ2-1; weak D call: TRBD1 (6 bases). Germline CDR1 is LNHDA and CDR2 is SQIVND (reference sequence). This CDR3 has 16 residues. V lost 5 bases to trimming and J lost 0 bases, with 14 bases between them. The CDR3 here is CASSPRTASSYNEQFF. The CDR3, as DNA: TGTGCCAGTAGTCCTAGGACAGCGAGCTCCTACAATGAGCAGTTCTTC.

V usage is TRBV5-1 and J usage is TRBJ2-5; D is perhaps TRBD1 (5 bases). Trimming removed 0 bases at V and 4 bases at J, with 13 bases between. The CDR3 contains 15 residues. Germline CDR1 and CDR2: SGHRS and YFSETQ. CDR3 sequence (DNA): TGCGCCAGCAGCTTGGCCCAGGGTAATCGAGAGACCCAGTACTTC. Amino acid sequence: CASSLAQGNRETQYF.

This sequence joins TRBV30 and TRBJ2-4; TRBD2 matches at 10 bases. Germline CDR1 GTSNPN, CDR2 SVGIG (reference sequence). The CDR3 runs 13 residues. V lost 2 bases to trimming and J lost 9 bases; unmatched junction nucleotides: 4. CDR3 region: CAWSSGGASIQYF. The CDR3 nucleotides are TGTGCCTGGAGTAGCGGGGGGGCCAGCATTCAGTACTTC.

The chain links TRBV10-3 to TRBJ2-7, with D maybe TRBD1 (6 bases). Looked up from germline, CDR1 is ENHRY and CDR2 is SYGVKD. Trimming took off 10 bases at V and 1 base at J, with 14 bases between the two ends. This CDR3 region has 13 residues. This chain's CDR3 is CATLGHGSYEQYF. The CDR3 nucleotides are TGTGCCACGCTGGGACATGGATCCTACGAGCAGTACTTC.

The V call is TRBV7-2, the J call TRBJ2-2; D gene uncertain. Per germline, CDR1 SGHTA and CDR2 FQGNSA. V shed 1 base and J shed 5 bases, with 5 bases lying between them. This CDR3 comprises 13 residues. CDR3 loop: CASSLVRTGELFF. The DNA for the CDR3 is TGTGCCAGCAGCTTAGTGAGAACCGGGGAGCTGTTTTTT.

This clone was seen a few times. The same CDR3 is also encoded by other DNA sequences in this sample. The rearrangement joins TRBV5-1 to TRBJ2-3; D gene ambiguous. Per the germline V gene, CDR1 is SGHRS and CDR2 is YFSETQ. CDR3 length: 13 amino acids. Trimming pared 0 bases from V and 4 bases from J, leaving 6 bases between. The DNA for the CDR3 is TGCGCCAGCAGCTTGGCCAGTCCAGATACGCAGTATTTT. It codes for CASSLASPDTQYF.

This sequence joins TRBV30 and TRBJ1-6; D is unresolved. Germline assignment: CDR1 GTSNPN and CDR2 SVGIG (reference sequence). The V gene lost 7 bases and the J gene lost 0 bases, with 13 bases spanning the gap. The CDR3 covers 15 residues. In DNA form, the CDR3 reads TGTGCCTCCGCTGCGGGGAGCTCCTATAATTCACCCCTCCACTTT. It translates to CASAAGSSYNSPLHF. The whole variable domain, filled in from reference TRBV30 and TRBJ1-6, reads SQTIHQWPATLVQPVGSPLSLECTVEGTSNPNLYWYRQAAGRGLQLLFYSVGIGQISSEVPQNLSASRPQDRQFILSSKKLLLSDSGFYLCASAAGSSYNSPLHFGNGTRLTVT.

The chain uses TRBV27 and TRBJ2-1; 8 bases map to TRBD1. The CDR3 spans 15 residues. Germline V gives CDR1 MNHEY, CDR2 SMNVEV (reference sequence). After removal of 2 bases from V and 7 bases from J, the junction contained 7 bases not matched to a gene. As DNA, the CDR3 is TGTGCCAGCAGTTTAGCAGGGGGCGCTTGGAATGAGCAGTTCTTC. Translated, it gives CASSLAGGAWNEQFF.

This clone was seen only once. The chain couples TRBV6-5 to TRBJ2-5, with 7 bases matching TRBD1. The end of the DNA is better explained by TRBJ2-7, so the J call may be wrong. CDR1 and CDR2 from the germline V gene are MNHEY and SVGAGI. The CDR3 is 13 amino acids. The CDR3 region has the DNA TGTGCCAGCAGTGACAGGGCGTCAGGCGAGCAGTACTTC. Translating it yields CASSDRASGEQYF.

This chain links TRBV12-5 with TRBJ1-5, with D perhaps TRBD1 (5 bases). There are 15 residues in the CDR3. The germline V and J ends were trimmed by 1 base and 3 bases, with 10 bases remaining between them. Germline assignment: CDR1 LGHNT and CDR2 FRNRAP. The CDR3 spells CASGLGWGSNQPQHF. CDR3 in DNA: TGTGCTAGTGGTTTGGGGTGGGGCTCCAATCAGCCCCAGCATTTT.

The chain has TRBV5-1 and TRBJ2-5, with TRBD2 matching over 12 bases. Looked up from germline, CDR1 is SGHRS and CDR2 is YFSETQ. With 4 bases clipped from V and 4 bases from J, the junction kept 8 bases outside the gene matches. This CDR3 is built from 16 residues. This CDR3 is CASSAVGLAGGETQYF. CDR3 coding DNA: TGCGCCAGCAGCGCCGTGGGACTAGCGGGCGGAGAGACCCAGTACTTC. Full variable domain (outside the CDR3, taken from reference TRBV5-1 and TRBJ2-5): KAGVTQTPRYLIKTRGQQVTLSCSPISGHRSVSWYQQTPGQGLQFLFEYFSETQRNKGNFPGRFSGRQFSNSRSEMNVSTLELGDSALYLCASSAVGLAGGETQYFGPGTRLLVL.

V usage is TRBV15 and J usage is TRBJ1-2, with 9 bases that match TRBD1. CDR1 is LNHNV and CDR2 is YYDKDF in the germline V gene (reference sequence). The CDR3 contains 13 residues. V dropped 7 bases and J dropped 8; count of bases not matched to a gene: 8. In DNA form, the CDR3 reads TGTGCCACCAACCAACAGGGGGCGTCGGGCTACACCTTC. It is translated as CATNQQGASGYTF.

CDR3 sequence (DNA): TGTGCCTGGAGTGTACGGCGGCGCAGTAATCAGCCCCAGCATTTT. Translating it yields CAWSVRRRSNQPQHF. The chain uses TRBV30 and TRBJ1-5; D remains ambiguous. Germline values: CDR1 GTSNPN, CDR2 SVGIG (reference sequence). Trimming took off 0 bases at V and 4 bases at J, with 13 bases between the two ends. This CDR3 is built from 15 residues. Full variable domain (outside the CDR3, taken from reference TRBV30 and TRBJ1-5): SQTIHQWPATLVQPVGSPLSLECTVEGTSNPNLYWYRQAAGRGLQLLFYSVGIGQISSEVPQNLSASRPQDRQFILSSKKLLLSDSGFYLCAWSVRRRSNQPQHFGDGTRLSIL.

The chain uses TRBV7-9 and TRBJ2-2; 8 bases agree with TRBD1. This CDR3 is built from 14 residues. J gave up 7 bases and V 7 bases, and 8 bases lay outside the gene matches. Germline V gene lookup returns CDR1 SEHNR and CDR2 FQNEAQ (reference sequence). CDR3 sequence (DNA): TGTGCCAGCACCCAGTCACAGGGGGACGGGGAGCTGTTTTTT. Translated, it gives CASTQSQGDGELFF.

The V call is TRBV28, the J call TRBJ2-7; 7 nucleotides align to TRBD1. CDR1 and CDR2 from the germline V gene are MDHEN and SYDVKM. Trimming cost V 4 bases and J 1 base; bases outside gene matches: 7. This CDR3 is built from 15 residues. Here the CDR3 DNA reads TGTGCCAGCAGTTCTACAGGGGTTGGTTCCTACGAGCAGTACTTC. It encodes CASSSTGVGSYEQYF.

This chain uses TRBV6-6 with TRBJ1-5, with TRBD1 matching over 8 bases. The CDR3 has 13 amino acids. With V trimmed by 4 bases and J by 4 bases, 0 bases remained unmatched. The germline gives CDR1 MNHNY, CDR2 SVGAGI (reference sequence). The CDR3 DNA reads as TGTGCCAGCAGTTGGACAGGGAATCAGCCCCAGCATTTT. Protein product: CASSWTGNQPQHF.

The J gene is TRBJ2-1, the V gene TRBV28; possible D gene TRBD1, 9 bases. V lost 5 bases and J lost 4, with 27 bases in between. The CDR3 consists of 19 residues. Germline values: CDR1 MDHEN, CDR2 SYDVKM. DNA for the CDR3: TGTGCCAGCAGTCCCGACGAAAACAGGGGGCGGGGGGTTTACAATGAGCAGTTCTTC. The encoded protein is CASSPDENRGRGVYNEQFF.

CDR3 protein: CASSDLSFSYEQYF. CDR3 in DNA: TGTGCCAGCAGTGATCTAAGTTTCTCCTACGAGCAGTACTTC. The gene calls are TRBV6-1 and TRBJ2-7; D is ambiguous. Deletions cut 3 bases from V and 0 bases from J, with 9 bases between. This CDR3 region has 14 residues. The germline gives CDR1 MNHNS, CDR2 SASEGT.